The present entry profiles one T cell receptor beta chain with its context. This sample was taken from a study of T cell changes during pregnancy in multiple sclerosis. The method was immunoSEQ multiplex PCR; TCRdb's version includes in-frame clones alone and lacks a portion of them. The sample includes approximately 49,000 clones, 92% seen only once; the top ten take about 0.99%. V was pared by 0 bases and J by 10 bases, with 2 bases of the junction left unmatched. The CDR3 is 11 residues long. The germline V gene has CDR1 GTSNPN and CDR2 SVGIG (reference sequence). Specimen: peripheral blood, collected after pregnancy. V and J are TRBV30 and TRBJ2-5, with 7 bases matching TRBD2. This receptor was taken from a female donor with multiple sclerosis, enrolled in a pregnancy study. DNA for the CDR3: TGTGCCTGGAGTGTAGGCGGGGGCCAGTACTTC. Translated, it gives CAWSVGGGQYF.